This TCR beta chain was identified during a study of T cells in localized non-small cell lung cancer. The repertoire was sequenced with immunoSEQ multiplex PCR; TCRdb's copy has only in-frame clones and lacks some. The table has 25,000 to 35,000 clones, 85% to 90% seen once; the top ten hold roughly 13%. Findings of the study overall: In adjacent lung, a median about 52 of the top 100 tumor clones were found. The study linked higher blood T cell density to longer overall survival.

CDR1 is LNHDA, CDR2 SQIVND, per germline (reference sequence). This CDR3 is built from 12 residues. With V trimmed by 7 bases and J by 10 bases, 9 bases remained unmatched. As to this clone: The antigen remains unidentified.

The sequence came from a female donor older than 55 with stage III squamous cell lung carcinoma. Material: peripheral blood, obtained before any cancer treatment. The rearrangement links TRBV19 to TRBJ1-1; 7 positions agree with TRBD1. Written as DNA, the CDR3 is TGTGCCAGTACAATCCGGACAGGCAGAGCTTTCTTT. Translating gives CASTIRTGRAFF.